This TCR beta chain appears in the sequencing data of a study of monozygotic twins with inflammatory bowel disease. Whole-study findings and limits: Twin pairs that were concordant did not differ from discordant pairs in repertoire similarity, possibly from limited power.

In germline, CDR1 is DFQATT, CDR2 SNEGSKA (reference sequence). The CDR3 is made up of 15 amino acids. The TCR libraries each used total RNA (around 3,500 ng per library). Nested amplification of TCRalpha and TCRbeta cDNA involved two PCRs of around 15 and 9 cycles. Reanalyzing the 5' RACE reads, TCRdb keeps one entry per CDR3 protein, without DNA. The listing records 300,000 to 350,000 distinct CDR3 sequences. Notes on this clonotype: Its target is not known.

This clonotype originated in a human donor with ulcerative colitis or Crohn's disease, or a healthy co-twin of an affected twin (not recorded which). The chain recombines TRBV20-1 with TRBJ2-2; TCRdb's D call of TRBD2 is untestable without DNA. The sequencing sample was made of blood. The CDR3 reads CSARHETSSAGELFF.